This TCR beta chain emerged from a study of naive and memory T cell subsets. Whole-study findings and limits: Naive repertoires, especially CD8, held a few larger clonotypes, possibly memory cells re-expressing CD45RA.

The V end was cut by 5 bases, the J end by 7 bases, with 14 bases between. This CDR3 is 13 amino acids long. CDR1 and CDR2 (germline): PRHDT, FYEKMQ (reference sequence). To note about this clonotype: What it binds is not known.

An equimolar mix of two oligonucleotides served as the beta constant-region primer for TRBC1 and TRBC2. The ligated cDNA underwent four PCR rounds using SP2 and nested alpha and beta constant-region primers. TCRdb reprocessed the UMI-ligation and nested PCR reads with MiXCR, giving one entry per CDR3 protein. In the table there are over 110,000 distinct CDR3 sequences, about 20% of which are singletons. The chain has TRBV13 and TRBJ1-1; D uncertain. Sequencing was performed on naive CD8+ T cells from blood. The sequence was collected from a human donor in good health. CDR3 amino acids: CASSMIYGGEAFF. As DNA, the CDR3 is TGTGCCAGCAGCATGATATACGGTGGTGAAGCTTTCTTT.